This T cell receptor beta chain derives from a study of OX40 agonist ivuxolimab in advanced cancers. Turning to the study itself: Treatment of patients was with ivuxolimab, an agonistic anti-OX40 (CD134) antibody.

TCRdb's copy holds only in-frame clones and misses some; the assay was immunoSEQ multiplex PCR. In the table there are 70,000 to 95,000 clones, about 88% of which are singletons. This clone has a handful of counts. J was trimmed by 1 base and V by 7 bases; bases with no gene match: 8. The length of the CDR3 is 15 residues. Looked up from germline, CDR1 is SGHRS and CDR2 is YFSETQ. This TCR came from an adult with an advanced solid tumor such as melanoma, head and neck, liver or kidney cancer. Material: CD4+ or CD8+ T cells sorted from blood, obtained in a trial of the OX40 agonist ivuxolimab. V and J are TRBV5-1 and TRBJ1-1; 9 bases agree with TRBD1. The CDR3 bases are TGCGCCAGCTCGGGACAGGGATTCGAGAACACTGAAGCTTTCTTT. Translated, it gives CASSGQGFENTEAFF.